One T cell receptor (beta chain) is described in this entry. The data originate from a study of blood T cell repertoires in COVID-19. At the level of the study: Sites in the United States, Italy and Spain provided acute and convalescent COVID-19 samples. PBMCs, B-cell-depleted T cells, or T cells were the source of the cDNA or gDNA that made up the material.

Under the authors' procedure: Researchers report that nucleated cell counts were estimated from reference gene primer amplification. Libraries were prepared by immunoSEQ multiplex PCR; TCRdb keeps only in-frame clonotypes and omits some of them. V, J and clone size are taken as reported in that table, and D and trimming were inferred from the DNA itself. The sample records 60,000 to 70,000 clones, 80% to 90% being singletons. J lost 11 bases, V lost 4 bases, and 7 bases had no gene match. The CDR3 is 15 residues long. From germline, CDR1 is KGHDR and CDR2 SFDVKD. The source of this sequence is a woman in her sixties with acute or convalescent COVID-19. V gene TRBV24-1 combines with J gene TRBJ2-1, with 13 nucleotides matching TRBD2. Source material: peripheral blood. The CDR3 nucleotides read TGTGCCACCAGTGACCCCACGGGACTAGCGGGGAAGCAGTTCTTC. This codes for CATSDPTGLAGKQFF.